This TCR beta chain originates from a study of cytomegalovirus exposure and HLA in healthy donors. Study results and limitations: CMV serostatus alone was available as immune exposure information. Links to common viral pathogens appeared, in a later analysis, for several of the most significant clusters.

As regards this clone: Its target is unknown.

PCR amplification relied on 60 Vbeta primers (plus 13 Jbeta primers). Here immunoSEQ multiplex PCR was the method, and the copy in TCRdb shows in-frame clones only, minus some. Of 95,000 to 150,000 clones listed, under 85% are singletons. J lost 2 bases, V lost 3 bases, and 11 bases had no gene match. Germline-derived CDR1 and CDR2 are GTSNPN and SVGIG (reference sequence). This CDR3 is built from 16 residues. The rearrangement uses TRBV30 and TRBJ2-7; 9 bases map to TRBD1. The TCR was taken from a woman in her forties or fifties in good health and CMV-seropositive. Sample: PBMCs. CDR3 residues: CAWSRTGQGNPYEQYF. CDR3 sequence (DNA): TGTGCCTGGAGCCGGACCGGACAGGGGAATCCCTACGAGCAGTACTTC.